This TCR beta chain emerged from a study of beta chain features in type 1 diabetes. V gave up 4 bases and J gave up 5 bases, with 7 bases separating them. Germline CDR1 SGHRS, CDR2 YFSETQ. This CDR3 is built from 12 residues. Sequenced material consisted of expressed TCRB transcripts (all of the isolated RNA was reverse transcribed). Sequenced by immunoSEQ multiplex PCR; TCRdb stores in-frame clones only, minus some. The repertoire consists of 400,000 to 450,000 clones, with around 13% occurring once and the leading ten covering about 0.034%. V is TRBV5-1 and J is TRBJ2-1, with no clear D. Sequenced: naive CD4+ T cells from blood. This TCR came from a young man in good health. The CDR3 spells CASSGRNNEQFF. The CDR3 nucleotides read TGCGCCAGCAGCGGCAGGAACAATGAGCAGTTCTTC.